This T cell receptor (beta chain) was identified in a study of blood T cell repertoires in COVID-19. Using immunoSEQ multiplex PCR, the repertoire was profiled, and TCRdb retains in-frame clones only, with some absent. The sample holds about 280,000 clones; roughly 89% are singletons and the top ten take about 6%. This clone turned up a few times. Residents of about two dozen US areas, aged about 18 to 95 years, made up the participants. In Cohort 3, a recovered donor had either two negative PCRs, clearance, or symptom resolution. Germline values: CDR1 KGHSH, CDR2 LQKENI. This CDR3 contains 18 residues. V shed 0 bases and J 6 bases; nucleotides not matched to a gene: 11.

Sequencing used PBMCs or T cells enriched from blood (not recorded which). The V gene is TRBV18, the J gene TRBJ2-1, with 10 bases matching TRBD2. The source of this sequence is a woman aged 35 to 49 who had recovered from COVID-19. CDR3 sequence (DNA): TGTGCCAGCTCACCACCGGGGTCCTGGACTAGCGGCAGCAATGAGCAGTTCTTC. Its protein product is CASSPPGSWTSGSNEQFF.